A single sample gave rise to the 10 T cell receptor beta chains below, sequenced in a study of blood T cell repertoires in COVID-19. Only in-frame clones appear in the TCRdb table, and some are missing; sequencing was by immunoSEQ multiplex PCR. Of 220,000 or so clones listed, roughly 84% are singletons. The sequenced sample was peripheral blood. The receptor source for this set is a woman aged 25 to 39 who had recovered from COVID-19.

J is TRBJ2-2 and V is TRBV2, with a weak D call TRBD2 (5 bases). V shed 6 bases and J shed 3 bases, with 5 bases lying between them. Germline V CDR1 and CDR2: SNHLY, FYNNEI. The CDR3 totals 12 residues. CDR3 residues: CASRRDTGELFF. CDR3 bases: TGTGCCAGCAGGCGGGACACCGGGGAGCTGTTTTTT.

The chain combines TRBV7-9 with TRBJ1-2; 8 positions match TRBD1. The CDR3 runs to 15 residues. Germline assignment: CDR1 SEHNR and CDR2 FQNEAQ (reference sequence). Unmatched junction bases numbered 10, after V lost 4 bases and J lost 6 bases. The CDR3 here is CASSSRSGQDNGYTF. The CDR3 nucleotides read TGTGCCAGCAGCTCTAGGTCGGGACAGGACAATGGCTACACCTTC.

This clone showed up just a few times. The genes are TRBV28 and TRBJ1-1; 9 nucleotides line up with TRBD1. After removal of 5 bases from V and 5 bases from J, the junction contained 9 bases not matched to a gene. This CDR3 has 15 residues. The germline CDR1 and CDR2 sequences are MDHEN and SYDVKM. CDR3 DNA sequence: TGTGCCAGCAGTACCCCACAGGGGGCGCATACTGAAGCTTTCTTT. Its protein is CASSTPQGAHTEAFF.

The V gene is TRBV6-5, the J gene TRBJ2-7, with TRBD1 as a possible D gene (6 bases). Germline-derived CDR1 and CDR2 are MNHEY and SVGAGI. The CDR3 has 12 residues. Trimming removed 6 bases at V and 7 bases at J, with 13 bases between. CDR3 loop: CASSRGVWEQYF. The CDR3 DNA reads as TGTGCCAGCAGCAGGGGAGTGTGGGAGCAGTACTTC.

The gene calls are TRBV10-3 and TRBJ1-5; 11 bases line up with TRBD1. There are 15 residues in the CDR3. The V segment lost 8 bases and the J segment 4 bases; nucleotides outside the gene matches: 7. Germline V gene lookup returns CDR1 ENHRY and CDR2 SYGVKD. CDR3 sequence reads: CAIGQGARQNQPQHF. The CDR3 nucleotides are TGTGCCATCGGACAGGGGGCCCGACAAAATCAGCCCCAGCATTTT.

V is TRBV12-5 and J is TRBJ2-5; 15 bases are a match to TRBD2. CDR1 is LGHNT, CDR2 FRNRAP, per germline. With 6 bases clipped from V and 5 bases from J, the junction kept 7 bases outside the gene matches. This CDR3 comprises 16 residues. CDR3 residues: CASGRGLAGGDETQYF. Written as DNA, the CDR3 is TGTGCTAGTGGCCGCGGACTAGCGGGAGGGGACGAGACCCAGTACTTC.

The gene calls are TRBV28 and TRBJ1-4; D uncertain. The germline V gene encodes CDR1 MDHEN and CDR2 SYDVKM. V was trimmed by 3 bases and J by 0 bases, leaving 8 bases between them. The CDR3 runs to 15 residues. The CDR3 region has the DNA TGTGCCAGCAGTTTGCCACTTGCAACTAATGAAAAACTGTTTTTT. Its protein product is CASSLPLATNEKLFF.

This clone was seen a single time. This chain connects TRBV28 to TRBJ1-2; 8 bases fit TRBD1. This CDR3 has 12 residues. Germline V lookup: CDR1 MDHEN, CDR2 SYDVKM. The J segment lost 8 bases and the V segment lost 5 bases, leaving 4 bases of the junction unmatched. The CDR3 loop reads CASSGQGRGYTF. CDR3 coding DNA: TGTGCCAGCAGTGGACAGGGACGGGGCTACACCTTC.

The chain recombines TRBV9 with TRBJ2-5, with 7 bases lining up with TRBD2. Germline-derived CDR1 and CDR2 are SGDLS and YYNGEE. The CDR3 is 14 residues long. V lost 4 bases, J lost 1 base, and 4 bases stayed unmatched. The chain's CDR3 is CASSPSGAQETQYF. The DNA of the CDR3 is TGTGCCAGCAGCCCAAGCGGGGCCCAAGAGACCCAGTACTTC.

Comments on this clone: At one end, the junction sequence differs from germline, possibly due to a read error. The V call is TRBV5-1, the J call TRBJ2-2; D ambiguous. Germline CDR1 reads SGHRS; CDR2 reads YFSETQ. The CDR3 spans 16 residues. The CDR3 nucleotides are TGCGCCAGCAGCTTGGCGTCGGTCCCGAAGACCGGGGAGCTGTTTTTT. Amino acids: CASSLASVPKTGELFF.